This record looks at one T cell receptor (beta chain) sequence and its context. Its cognate antigen is unknown. CDR1 is DFQATT, CDR2 SNEGSKA, per germline (reference sequence). The CDR3 runs to 17 residues. V lost 6 bases and J lost 4; bases outside the gene matches: 16. These data belong to a study of CD8+CD57+ T cells in acquired aplastic anemia. In the study overall: On average, sorted CD4+ and CD8+ cells gave around 3 ug of DNA.

Genomic DNA acted as the template from which TCR beta VDJ combination and CDR3 sequence profiling were carried out. MiXCR, run by TCRdb on the reads, gives a single entry per CDR3 protein. The data show 170,000 or so distinct CDR3 sequences, roughly three fifths seen once. Study-wide points: Researchers report that around 30 CD8+ CDR3 sequences appeared in both patients and controls. Simpson's diversity of CD8+ cells was not significantly different in patients compared with controls.

Whoever was chosen for sequencing had shown CD8+CD57+ cell expansion by flow cytometry. No therapy was given to patients before blood sampling. The clonotype comes from a human donor with aplastic anemia. Sequencing used sorted CD4+, CD8+, or CD8+CD57+ T cells (not recorded which) from PBMCs. The V and J genes are TRBV20-1 and TRBJ2-5; 11 positions match TRBD2. This CDR3 reads CSALPPGLADKRETQYF. The CDR3 DNA reads TGCAGTGCCCTTCCCCCGGGACTAGCGGACAAGCGAGAGACCCAGTACTTC.